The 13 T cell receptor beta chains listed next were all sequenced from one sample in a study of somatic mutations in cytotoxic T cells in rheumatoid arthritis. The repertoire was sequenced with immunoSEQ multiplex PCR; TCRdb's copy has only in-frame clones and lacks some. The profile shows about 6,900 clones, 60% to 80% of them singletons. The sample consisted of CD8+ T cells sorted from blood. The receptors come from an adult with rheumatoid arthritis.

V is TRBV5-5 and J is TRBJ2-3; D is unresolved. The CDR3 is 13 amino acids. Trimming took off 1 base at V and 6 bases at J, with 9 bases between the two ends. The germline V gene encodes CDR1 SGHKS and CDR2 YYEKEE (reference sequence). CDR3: CASSLWESDTQYF. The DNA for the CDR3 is TGTGCCAGCAGCTTGTGGGAATCCGATACGCAGTATTTT.

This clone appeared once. The DNA for the CDR3 is TGTGCCAGCAGCCAAGATCTACTAGCGGGAGGGTGGGAGCAGTACTTC. Translation gives CASSQDLLAGGWEQYF. The chain is built from TRBV4-2 and TRBJ2-7, with 13 bases that match TRBD2. The germline gives CDR1 LGHNA, CDR2 YNFKEQ. There are 16 residues in the CDR3. The V gene end was trimmed by 0 bases and the J gene end by 7 bases; junction bases not matched to a gene: 6.

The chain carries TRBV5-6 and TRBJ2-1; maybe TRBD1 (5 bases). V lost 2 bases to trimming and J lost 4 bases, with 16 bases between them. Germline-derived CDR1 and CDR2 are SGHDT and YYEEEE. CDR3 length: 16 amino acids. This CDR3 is CASSLVRGKGYNEQFF. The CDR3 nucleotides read TGTGCCAGCAGCTTAGTTAGGGGTAAGGGGTACAATGAGCAGTTCTTC.

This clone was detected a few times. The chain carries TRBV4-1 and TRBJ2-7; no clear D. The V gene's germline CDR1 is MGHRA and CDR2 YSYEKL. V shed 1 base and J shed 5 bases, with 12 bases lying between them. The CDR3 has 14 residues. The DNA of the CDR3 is TGCGCCAGCAGCCAAGCGTGGGGAATAAACGAGCAGTACTTC. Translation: CASSQAWGINEQYF.

CDR3 loop: CASSFRPGGGYEQYF. The CDR3, as DNA: TGTGCCAGCAGCTTTCGCCCTGGGGGCGGGTACGAGCAGTACTTC. V usage is TRBV27 and J usage is TRBJ2-7; tentatively, D is TRBD1 (6 bases). Trimming left V 6 bases short and J 4 bases short, with 19 bases between. CDR1 and CDR2 from the germline V gene are MNHEY and SMNVEV (reference sequence). This CDR3 comprises 15 residues.

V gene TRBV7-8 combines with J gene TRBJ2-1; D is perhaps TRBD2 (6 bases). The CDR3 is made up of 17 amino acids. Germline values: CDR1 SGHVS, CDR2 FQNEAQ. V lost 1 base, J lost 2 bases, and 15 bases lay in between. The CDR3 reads CASSLGAWRAPYNEQFF. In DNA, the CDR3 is TGTGCCAGCAGCTTAGGCGCATGGAGGGCCCCCTACAATGAGCAGTTCTTC.

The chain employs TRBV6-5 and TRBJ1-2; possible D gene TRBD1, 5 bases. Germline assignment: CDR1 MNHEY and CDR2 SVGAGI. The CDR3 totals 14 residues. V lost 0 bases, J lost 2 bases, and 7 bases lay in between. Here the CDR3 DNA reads TGTGCCAGCAGTTACTCACCAGGGAACTATGGCTACACCTTC. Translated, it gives CASSYSPGNYGYTF.

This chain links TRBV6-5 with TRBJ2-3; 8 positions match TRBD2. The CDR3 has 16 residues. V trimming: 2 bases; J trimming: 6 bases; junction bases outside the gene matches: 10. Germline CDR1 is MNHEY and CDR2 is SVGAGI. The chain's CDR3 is CASSYPGGDEEDTQYF. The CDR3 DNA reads TGTGCCAGCAGTTACCCGGGGGGGGATGAGGAGGATACGCAGTATTTT.

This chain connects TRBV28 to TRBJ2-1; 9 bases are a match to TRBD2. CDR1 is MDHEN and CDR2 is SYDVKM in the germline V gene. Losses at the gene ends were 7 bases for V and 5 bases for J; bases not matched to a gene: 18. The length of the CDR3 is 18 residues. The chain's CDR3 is CASKPLFSLAGIDNEQFF. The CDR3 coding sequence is TGTGCCAGCAAGCCGCTCTTTTCACTAGCGGGTATCGACAATGAGCAGTTCTTC.

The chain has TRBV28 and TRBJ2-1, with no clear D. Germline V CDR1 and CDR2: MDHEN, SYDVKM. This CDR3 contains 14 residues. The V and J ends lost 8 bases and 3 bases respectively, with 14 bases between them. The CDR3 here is CASRVGSGYNEQFF. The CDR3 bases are TGTGCCAGCCGGGTAGGCTCGGGCTACAATGAGCAGTTCTTC.

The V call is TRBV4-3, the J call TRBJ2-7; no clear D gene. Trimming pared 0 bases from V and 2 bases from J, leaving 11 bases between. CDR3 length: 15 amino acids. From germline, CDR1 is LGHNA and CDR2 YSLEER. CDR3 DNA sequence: TGCGCCAGCAGCCAAGAAACTCACAGCACCTACGAGCAGTACTTC. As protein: CASSQETHSTYEQYF.

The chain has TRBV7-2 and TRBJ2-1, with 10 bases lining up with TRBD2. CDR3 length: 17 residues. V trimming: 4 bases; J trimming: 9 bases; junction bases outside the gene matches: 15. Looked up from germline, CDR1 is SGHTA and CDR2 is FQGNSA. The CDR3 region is CASSSRGRLAGSGEQFF. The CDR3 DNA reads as TGTGCCAGCAGCTCAAGGGGGCGACTAGCGGGCTCCGGTGAGCAGTTCTTC.

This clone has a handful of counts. The DNA for the CDR3 is TGTGCCAGTTGGACAGAAAGCTCCTACGAGCAGTACTTC. Its translation: CASWTESSYEQYF. This rearrangement joins TRBV19 to TRBJ2-7, with D possibly TRBD1 on 6 matching bases. The V and J ends lost 8 bases and 0 bases respectively, with 11 bases between them. Germline loops: CDR1 LNHDA, CDR2 SQIVND (reference sequence). This CDR3 has 13 residues. Full variable domain (rest looked up from reference TRBV19 and TRBJ2-7): DGGITQSPKYLFRKEGQNVTLSCEQNLNHDAMYWYRQDPGQGLRLIYYSQIVNDFQKGDIAEGYSVSREKKESFPLTVTSAQKNPTAFYLCASWTESSYEQYFGPGTRLTVT.